This T cell receptor beta chain was profiled in a study of blood T cells in healthy people across ages. It was with a sample-barcoded 5' primer and a J-beta primer mix that a second PCR of roughly 7 to 12 cycles was run. A single record per CDR3 protein comes from TCRdb applying MiXCR to the 5' RACE reads. Of about 800,000 distinct CDR3 sequences listed, around 25% are singletons. The ends lost 5 bases at V and 6 bases at J; junction bases unmatched: 19. The CDR3 is made up of 20 amino acids. Germline CDR1 and CDR2: LGHDT and YNNKEL (reference sequence). The sample was also reused in another study, on T cells of mothers and their children. That publication notes: For unrelated pairs as for related ones, thymic selection shapes TCR recombination output similarly.

Sample: blood. This receptor was obtained from a boy aged 5-17 years in good health. The chain joins TRBV3-1 to TRBJ2-1; 13 bases agree with TRBD2. The CDR3 coding sequence is TGTGCCAGCAGCGGCCTGCCCTTTCAACGGACTAGCGGGAGCTTCAATGAGCAGTTCTTC. This sequence encodes CASSGLPFQRTSGSFNEQFF.